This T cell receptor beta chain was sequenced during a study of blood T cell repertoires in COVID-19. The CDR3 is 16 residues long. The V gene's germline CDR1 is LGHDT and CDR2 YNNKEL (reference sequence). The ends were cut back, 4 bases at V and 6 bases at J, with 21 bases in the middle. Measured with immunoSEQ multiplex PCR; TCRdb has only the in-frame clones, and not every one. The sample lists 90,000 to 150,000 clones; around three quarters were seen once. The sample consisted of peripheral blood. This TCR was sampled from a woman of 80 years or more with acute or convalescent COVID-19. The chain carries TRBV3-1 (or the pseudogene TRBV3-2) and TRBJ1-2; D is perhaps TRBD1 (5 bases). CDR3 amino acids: CASSRGGMEVLNGYTF. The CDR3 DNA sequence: TGTGCCAGCAGCCGGGGGGGGATGGAGGTGCTAAATGGCTACACCTTC.